This T cell receptor beta chain was captured in a study of radiation and T cells in renal cell carcinoma. Study results and limitations: Top 100 clonotypes averaged around 50% in irradiated versus about 40% in nephrectomy-only tumors. Top tumor clonotypes rose in blood 2 weeks post-radiation, then contracted. Dominant CDR3 motifs occupied more repertoire in irradiated than control tumors.

Treatment here: 15 Gy SBRT to primary tumor, nephrectomy 4 weeks later. Nephrectomy followed 15 Gy stereotactic body radiation by 4 weeks. Clones were read by immunoSEQ multiplex PCR, and TCRdb kept only the in-frame ones, dropping some. The table includes about 20,000 clones, around 63% detected once. V shed 1 base and J shed 3 bases, with 15 bases lying between them. CDR1 is GTSNPN, CDR2 SVGIG, per germline (reference sequence). The CDR3 consists of 15 residues. Notes on this clone: The target antigen is unknown.

The source was tumor tissue, collected from a patient whose treatment included radiotherapy and nephrectomy. V usage is TRBV30 and J usage is TRBJ1-1, with D unresolved. The source of this sequence is a woman aged 70-85 years with renal cell carcinoma. The chain's CDR3 is CAWSEVGWMDTEAFF. CDR3 DNA: TGTGCCTGGAGTGAAGTCGGCTGGATGGACACTGAAGCTTTCTTT.